A selection of T cell receptor beta chains follows, all from one sample in a study of OX40 agonist ivuxolimab in advanced cancers. The assay was immunoSEQ multiplex PCR, and TCRdb's table has in-frame clones only and misses some. The sample comprises some 94,000 clones, about 96% of which are singletons, and just over 2% rests with the top ten. Sample: CD4+ or CD8+ T cells sorted from blood, taken in a trial of the OX40 agonist ivuxolimab. These receptors were taken from an adult with an advanced solid tumor such as melanoma, head and neck, liver or kidney cancer. Both conserved end residues are part of each CDR3. Fields, in order: J gene, D gene, V gene, clone size, CDR3 DNA, CDR3 protein. A D gene is named only where the DNA matches it firmly. The size entry is marked missing in some rows and otherwise reads once, few, many or a size class.

>TRBJ2-1|TRBD2|TRBV6-1|-
TGTGCCAGCAGTGGGTGGGGGACTAGCGGTTACAATGAGCAGTTCTTC
CASSGWGTSGYNEQFF
>TRBJ2-7|TRBD1|TRBV28|-
TGTGCCAGCACCCCGGAGACAGGGAGCCACGAGCAGTACTTC
CASTPETGSHEQYF
>TRBJ2-7|-|TRBV27|-
TGTGCCAGCAGTTTAACGGCACTAGTTAACGAGCAGTACTTC
CASSLTALVNEQYF
>TRBJ2-3|-|TRBV15|-
TGTGCCACCAGCAGAGATCAGGGAGAACCGCTACTAAGCACAGATACGCAGTATTTT
CATSRDQGEPLLSTDTQYF
>TRBJ1-2|-|TRBV27|-
TGTGCCAGCAGTTTTACTGGGGGCGCCGGATATGGCTACACCTTC
CASSFTGGAGYGYTF
>TRBJ1-1|-|TRBV2|-
TGTGCCAGCAGTGAAAACCCAGCCGGCACTGAAGCTTTCTTT
CASSENPAGTEAFF
>TRBJ2-7|-|TRBV5-1|-
TGCGCCAGCAGCTTGGAATTGCCCGCGATCAGGGACGAGCAGTACTTC
CASSLELPAIRDEQYF
>TRBJ2-7|-|TRBV6-1|-
TGTGCCAGCAGTGAAGTCAGGAATTACGAGCAGTACTTC
CASSEVRNYEQYF
>TRBJ2-3|-|TRBV6-1|-
TGTGCCAGCAGTGAAGCGGGGGCTATGACAGATACGCAGTATTTT
CASSEAGAMTDTQYF
>TRBJ2-7|TRBD1|TRBV18|-
TGTGCCAGCTCACCAGGACAGGGAGAATACGAGCAGTACTTC
CASSPGQGEYEQYF
>TRBJ2-7|-|TRBV11-2|-
TGTGCCAGCAGCTTAGAGGACGGGACCTACGAGCAGTACTTC
CASSLEDGTYEQYF
>TRBJ1-2|TRBD1|TRBV5-3|-
TGTGCCAGCAGCTTGGAACAGGGGCGCGTCTATGGCTACACCTTC
CASSLEQGRVYGYTF
>TRBJ2-7|TRBD1|TRBV7-9|-
TGTGCCAGCAGCTCCCGGCGGACAGGTGTTTACGAGCAGTACTTC
CASSSRRTGVYEQYF
>TRBJ2-1|-|TRBV28|-
TGTGCCAGCAGTTGGCCCAACAACAGGGAACTGGAACAGACTGAGCAGTTCTTC
CASSWPNNRELEQTEQFF
>TRBJ2-1|TRBD2|TRBV28|-
TGTGCCAGCAGTGAACTAGCGGGGGGGCCCTACAATGAGCAGTTCTTC
CASSELAGGPYNEQFF
>TRBJ2-2|TRBD1|TRBV5-1|-
TGCGCCAGCAGCTTTGGGACAGGGAGCACCGGGGAGCTGTTTTTT
CASSFGTGSTGELFF
>TRBJ2-1|-|TRBV9|once
TGTGCCAGCAGCGTAGTGGGCAGCTACAATGAGCAGTTCTTC
CASSVVGSYNEQFF
>TRBJ2-1|-|TRBV29-1|-
TGCAGCGTTCTTGGGCAGGACTCCTACAATGAGCAGTTCTTC
CSVLGQDSYNEQFF
>TRBJ1-5|TRBD1|TRBV9|-
TGTGCCAGCAGCCCACGGGACAGGGACAATCAGCCCCAGCATTTT
CASSPRDRDNQPQHF
>TRBJ1-4|-|TRBV21-1|-
TGTGCCAGCAGCCTACCGGACAGGGTGTGTTTTTGGGCCTTGGATAAACTGTTTTTT
CASSLPDRVCFWALDKLFF
>TRBJ2-5|TRBD2|TRBV6-5|-
TGTGCCAGCAGTTACTCTATAGCGGGAGAGACCCAGTACTTC
CASSYSIAGETQYF
>TRBJ2-3|-|TRBV5-1|-
TGCGCCAGCAGCTTGCAGGGGTCAGATACGCAGTATTTT
CASSLQGSDTQYF
>TRBJ1-5|TRBD1|TRBV4-1|-
TGCGCCAGCAGTCATCGGACGGGACAGTCCGATCAGCCCCAGCATTTT
CASSHRTGQSDQPQHF
>TRBJ2-5|TRBD1|TRBV4-2|-
TGTGCCAGCAGCCAAGCCCAGGGGGCGCCCCAAGAGACCCAGTACTTC
CASSQAQGAPQETQYF
>TRBJ1-3|-|TRBV28|-
TGTGCCAGCAGCCCCGCCGGGTTGGGAAACACCATATATTTT
CASSPAGLGNTIYF
>TRBJ1-1|-|TRBV19|-
TGTGCCAGTAGTATAGATTCTGCCAGCCCCATGAACACTGAAGCTTTCTTT
CASSIDSASPMNTEAFF
>TRBJ2-3|-|TRBV5-1|-
TGCGCCAGCAGCTTCGGTGGCGGCGATACGCAGTATTTT
CASSFGGGDTQYF
>TRBJ2-1|-|TRBV25-1|-
TGTGCCAGCAGTGAATACAATGAGCAGTTCTTC
CASSEYNEQFF
>TRBJ2-7|-|TRBV4-3|once
TGCGCCAGCAGCTCCGCAGAAGGCTACGAGCAGTACTTC
CASSSAEGYEQYF
>TRBJ1-1|-|TRBV7-8|-
TGTGCCAGCAGCTTCGCCCGCACCTCAGGAGGGCCTCGGGGCACTGAAGCTTTCTTT
CASSFARTSGGPRGTEAFF
>TRBJ2-2|-|TRBV6-6|-
TGTGCCAGCAGCGGCGGGACACACACCGGGGAGCTGTTTTTT
CASSGGTHTGELFF
>TRBJ1-1|-|TRBV19|-
TGTGCCAGTACCTATGGGTCAGCAAGCACTGAAGCTTTCTTT
CASTYGSASTEAFF
>TRBJ2-7|-|TRBV28|once
TGTGCCAGCACCACAGAAGACCTCTCCACCTACGAGCAGTACTTC
CASTTEDLSTYEQYF
>TRBJ2-7|TRBD1|TRBV4-1|-
TGCGCCAGCAGCCAAGGTGACAGGGCTTCTCTGGACGAGCAGTACTTC
CASSQGDRASLDEQYF
>TRBJ2-7|TRBD1|TRBV27|-
TGTGCCAGCTGGACAGGGGGCAACTACGAGCAGTACTTC
CASWTGGNYEQYF
>TRBJ2-7|-|TRBV21-1|-
TGTGCCAGCAGTCAGGGGGCGCAGGGCGAGCAGTACTTC
CASSQGAQGEQYF
>TRBJ2-5|-|TRBV7-9|-
TGTGCCAGCAGCCCTCTTATTATGCAAGAGACCCAGTACTTC
CASSPLIMQETQYF
>TRBJ2-3|TRBD2|TRBV6-5|-
TGTGCCAGCAGTTACGCTAGCGGGGGGGTAGCAGATACGCAGTATTTT
CASSYASGGVADTQYF
>TRBJ1-3|-|TRBV5-6|-
TGTGCCAGCAGCTTCGAAACAAGGGGGGACACCATATATTTT
CASSFETRGDTIYF
>TRBJ2-1|TRBD2|TRBV19|-
TGTGCCAGTACCAGCGGGGGTGCCTACAATGAGCAGTTCTTC
CASTSGGAYNEQFF
>TRBJ1-5|TRBD1|TRBV5-8|-
TGTGCCAGCAGCCTAAGGACAGGAGCTAATCAGCCCCAGCATTTT
CASSLRTGANQPQHF
>TRBJ2-5|TRBD2|TRBV28|-
TGTGCCAGCAGTCCTATCCGGGAGGACGGGGAGACCCAGTACTTC
CASSPIREDGETQYF
>TRBJ1-5|-|TRBV7-2|-
TGTGCCAGCAGCTTGGGGACGACAAATCAGCCCCAGCATTTT
CASSLGTTNQPQHF
>TRBJ1-2|-|TRBV7-9|-
TGTGCCAGCAGCGACAGGAACTATGGCTACACCTTC
CASSDRNYGYTF
>TRBJ2-3|TRBD2|TRBV15|once
TGTGCCACCAGCAGACAGGGGACTAGCGGGAGCGGGGATACGCAGTATTTT
CATSRQGTSGSGDTQYF
>TRBJ2-3|TRBD1|TRBV7-2|-
TGTGCCAGCACCGCGACAGGGAGCACAGATACGCAGTATTTT
CASTATGSTDTQYF
>TRBJ1-2|-|TRBV6-5|few
TGTGCCAGCAGTTACTCGGGAGGGGGCTACACCTTC
CASSYSGGGYTF
>TRBJ2-1|TRBD1|TRBV5-4|-
TGTGCCAGCAACCTGGACAGGACGACCGCCTACAATGAGCAGTTCTTC
CASNLDRTTAYNEQFF
>TRBJ1-5|-|TRBV5-4|-
TGTGCCAGCATTAGGGAGGAGGGCAATCAGCCCCAGCATTTT
CASIREEGNQPQHF
>TRBJ2-5|-|TRBV5-1|-
TGCGCCAGCAGCTTGAGGGTCGGAGGCCAAGAGACCCAGTACTTC
CASSLRVGGQETQYF
>TRBJ1-1|-|TRBV5-4|-
TGTGCCAGCAGCTTGACAGGAGCCCCACACACTGAAGCTTTCTTT
CASSLTGAPHTEAFF
>TRBJ1-2|-|TRBV13|once
TGTGCCAGCAGCCATGGGGGTTTGGGCTATGGCTACACCTTC
CASSHGGLGYGYTF
>TRBJ1-3|-|TRBV7-9|-
TGTGCCAGCAGAGCGACACACGCAGGGGCTGGAAACACCATATATTTT
CASRATHAGAGNTIYF